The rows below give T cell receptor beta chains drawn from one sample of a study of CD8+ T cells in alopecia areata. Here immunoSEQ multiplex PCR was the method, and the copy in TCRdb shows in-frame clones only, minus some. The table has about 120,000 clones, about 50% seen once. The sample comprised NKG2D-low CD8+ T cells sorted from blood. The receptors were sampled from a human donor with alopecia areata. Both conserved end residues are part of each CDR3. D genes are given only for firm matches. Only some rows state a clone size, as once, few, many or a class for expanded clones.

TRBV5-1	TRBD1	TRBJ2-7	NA	TGCGCCAGCAGGCAGGGGGACGAGCAGTACTTC	CASRQGDEQYF
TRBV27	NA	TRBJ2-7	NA	TGTGCCAGCAGTGGACCCCACGAGCAGTACTTC	CASSGPHEQYF
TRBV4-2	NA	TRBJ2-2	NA	TGTGCCAGCAGCCAAGATCGAATCACCGGGGAGCTGTTTTTT	CASSQDRITGELFF
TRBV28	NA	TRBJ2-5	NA	TGTGCCAGCAGCAACCAGAGGGTGGAGACCCAGTACTTC	CASSNQRVETQYF
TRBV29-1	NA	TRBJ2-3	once	TGCAGCGTTGAACTAGCTGGATATAGCACAGATACGCAGTATTTT	CSVELAGYSTDTQYF
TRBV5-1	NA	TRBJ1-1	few	TGCGCCAGCAGCTTGGAAGCGAACACTGAAGCTTTCTTT	CASSLEANTEAFF
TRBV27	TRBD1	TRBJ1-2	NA	TGTGCCAGCAGTTCCCGACAGGGCTATGGCTACACCTTC	CASSSRQGYGYTF
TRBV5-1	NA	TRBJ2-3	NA	TGCGCCAGCAGCTTCCGGGACAACCTAGAGGATACGCAGTATTTT	CASSFRDNLEDTQYF
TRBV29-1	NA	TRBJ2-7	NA	TGCAGCGTTCGCGACCCGGACAGTTCCTACGAGCAGTACTTC	CSVRDPDSSYEQYF
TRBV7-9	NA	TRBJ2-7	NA	TGTGCCAGCAGCACTTTAAGCTACGAGCAGTACTTC	CASSTLSYEQYF
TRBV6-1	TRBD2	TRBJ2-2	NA	TGTGCCAGCAGTGAGCTGGCGGGGGAAAACACCGGGGAGCTGTTTTTT	CASSELAGENTGELFF
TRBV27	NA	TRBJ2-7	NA	TGTGCCAGCAGTCCTACAGGGAACGAGCAGTACTTC	CASSPTGNEQYF
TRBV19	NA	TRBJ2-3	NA	TGTGCCAGTAGTATAGTCACAGGGCCTAGCACAGATACGCAGTATTTT	CASSIVTGPSTDTQYF
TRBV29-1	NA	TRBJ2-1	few	TGCAGCGTTTACCCCCCTTTAAGGCGGAATGAGCAGTTCTTC	CSVYPPLRRNEQFF
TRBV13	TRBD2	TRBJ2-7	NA	TGTGCCAGCAGCCACCGACTAGCGGCCACCTACGAGCAGTACTTC	CASSHRLAATYEQYF
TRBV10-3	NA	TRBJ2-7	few	TGTGCCATCAGTGAAGGGGCGGACTACGAGCAGTACTTC	CAISEGADYEQYF